The 9 T cell receptor beta chains given below trace back to one sample, sequenced in a study of blood T cell repertoires in COVID-19. Assay: immunoSEQ multiplex PCR; the TCRdb copy retains only in-frame clones and omits some. Of around 250,000 clones listed, around four fifths are singletons. Sequenced: peripheral blood. These receptors all come from a man in his 60s who had recovered from COVID-19.

In DNA form, the CDR3 reads TGTGCCAGCAGCGTAGGGTGGGGGCGTTACAATGAGCAGTTCTTC. This codes for CASSVGWGRYNEQFF. The chain has TRBV9 and TRBJ2-1; D might be TRBD1 (6 bases). The germline V gene has CDR1 SGDLS and CDR2 YYNGEE. V lost 0 bases and J lost 4, with 11 bases in between. The CDR3 spans 15 residues.

V usage is TRBV28 and J usage is TRBJ2-7, with D unresolved. CDR1 and CDR2 (germline): MDHEN, SYDVKM. The CDR3 length is 11 residues. Trimming removed 1 base at V and 8 bases at J, with 6 bases between. CDR3 residues: CASSLLEKQYF. CDR3 nucleotide sequence: TGTGCCAGCAGTTTATTGGAGAAGCAGTACTTC.

J is TRBJ2-3 and V is TRBV5-5; D remains unclear. The CDR3 runs to 15 residues. Germline V CDR1 and CDR2: SGHKS, YYEKEE (reference sequence). The ends were cut back, 4 bases at V and 3 bases at J, with 15 bases in the middle. CDR3 nucleotide sequence: TGTGCCAGCAGCCGTCTGTCCTCCGGGACAGATACGCAGTATTTT. It encodes CASSRLSSGTDTQYF.

The chain uses TRBV19 and TRBJ2-5; D perhaps matches TRBD2 (5 bases). Germline V gene lookup returns CDR1 LNHDA and CDR2 SQIVND (reference sequence). The CDR3 consists of 12 residues. V was clipped by 11 bases and J by 5 bases, with 15 bases between them. The CDR3 bases are TGTGCCTGCGGACTCGCCCGGGAGACCCAGTACTTC. As protein: CACGLARETQYF.

The chain is built from TRBV6-5 and TRBJ2-7; 7 bases agree with TRBD2. Germline loops: CDR1 MNHEY, CDR2 SVGAGI. The V and J ends lost 8 bases and 2 bases, in that order; junction bases with no gene match: 12. This CDR3 is built from 15 residues. The CDR3 sequence: CASESLAEPPYEQYF. CDR3 nucleotides: TGTGCCAGCGAGTCCCTAGCGGAGCCACCCTACGAGCAGTACTTC.

DNA for the CDR3: TGTGCCACTGACAGGGGGCGGACCTACAATGAGCAGTTCTTC. Translating gives CATDRGRTYNEQFF. This chain connects TRBV6-5 to TRBJ2-1, with 10 bases fitting TRBD1. The germline gives CDR1 MNHEY, CDR2 SVGAGI. V was clipped by 10 bases and J by 2 bases; unmatched bases: 5. The CDR3 has 14 amino acids.

Ten or more counts support this clone. The CDR3 here is CASSFGGASGYTF. The CDR3 DNA is TGTGCCAGCAGCTTTGGGGGGGCGTCTGGCTACACCTTC. This sequence joins TRBV7-9 and TRBJ1-2; D is possibly TRBD1 (6 bases). This CDR3 has 13 amino acids. Germline V lookup: CDR1 SEHNR, CDR2 FQNEAQ (reference sequence). V was pared by 3 bases and J by 7 bases, with 12 bases between.

The rearrangement links TRBV7-2 to TRBJ1-2; 7 bases line up with TRBD1. Germline assignment: CDR1 SGHTA and CDR2 FQGNSA. The CDR3 is 13 amino acids. V trimming: 6 bases; J trimming: 6 bases; junction bases outside the gene matches: 7. The CDR3 protein is CASSTRDRDGYTF. CDR3 coding DNA: TGTGCCAGCAGTACCCGGGACAGAGATGGCTACACCTTC. Complete variable domain (other parts from reference TRBV7-2 and TRBJ1-2): GAGVSQSPSNKVTEKGKDVELRCDPISGHTALYWYRQSLGQGLEFLIYFQGNSAPDKSGLPSDRFSAERTGGSVSTLTIQRTQQEDSAVYLCASSTRDRDGYTFGSGTRLTVV.

The rearrangement joins TRBV5-8 to TRBJ2-5; no firm D call. Germline-derived CDR1 and CDR2 are SGHTS and YDEGEE. The CDR3 length is 16 residues. The V and J ends lost 4 bases and 6 bases respectively, with 22 bases between them. Here the CDR3 reads CASSSPGGFARKTQYF. The CDR3 coding sequence is TGTGCCAGCAGCAGCCCTGGCGGCTTCGCACGTAAGACCCAGTACTTC.